This TCR beta chain was sequenced during a study of T cells in tuberculosis. About the study: T cells were selected with CD1B tetramers loaded with glucose monomycolate. Within 7 days of starting treatment, or before, PBMC were stored.

Assay used: immunoSEQ multiplex PCR; TCRdb lists only in-frame clones, some missing. The sample carries roughly 35,000 clones, just over 90% recorded once. In germline, CDR1 is KGHSH, CDR2 LQKENI. V was pared by 0 bases and J by 6 bases, with 14 bases between. This CDR3 has 15 residues. As regards this clone: Its antigen is not known.

Study-wide points: A GMM-specific repertoire classifier reached roughly 87% accuracy, AUROC over 0.85.

The time point denotes: new active TB diagnosis, blood taken before or within 7 days of starting treatment. The chain couples TRBV18 to TRBJ1-2, with a tentative D call TRBD1 (5 bases). The clonotype originates from an adult with tuberculosis. Some clones in this sample may be carry-over from other donors' samples. Sequences were derived from PBMCs, sampled at tuberculosis diagnosis. Here the CDR3 reads CASSPPSRGIDGYTF. The CDR3 bases are TGTGCCAGCTCACCACCTAGCCGGGGGATCGATGGCTACACCTTC.